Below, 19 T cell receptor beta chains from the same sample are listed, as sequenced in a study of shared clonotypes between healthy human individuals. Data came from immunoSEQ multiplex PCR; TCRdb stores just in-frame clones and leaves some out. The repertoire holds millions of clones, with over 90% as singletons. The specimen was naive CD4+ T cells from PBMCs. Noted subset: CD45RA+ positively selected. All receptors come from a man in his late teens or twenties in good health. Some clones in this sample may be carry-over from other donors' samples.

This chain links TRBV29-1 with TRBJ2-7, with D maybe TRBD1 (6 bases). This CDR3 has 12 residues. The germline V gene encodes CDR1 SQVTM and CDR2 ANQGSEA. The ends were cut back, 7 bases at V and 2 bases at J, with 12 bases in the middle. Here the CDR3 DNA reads TGCAGCGCCGCCGACAGGCCCTACGAGCAGTACTTC. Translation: CSAADRPYEQYF.

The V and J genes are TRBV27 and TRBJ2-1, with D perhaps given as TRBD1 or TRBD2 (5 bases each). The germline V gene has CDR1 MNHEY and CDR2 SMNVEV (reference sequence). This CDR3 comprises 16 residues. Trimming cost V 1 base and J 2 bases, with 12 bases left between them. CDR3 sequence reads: CASSLWWQGPYNEQFF. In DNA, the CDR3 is TGTGCCAGCAGTTTATGGTGGCAGGGACCCTACAATGAGCAGTTCTTC.

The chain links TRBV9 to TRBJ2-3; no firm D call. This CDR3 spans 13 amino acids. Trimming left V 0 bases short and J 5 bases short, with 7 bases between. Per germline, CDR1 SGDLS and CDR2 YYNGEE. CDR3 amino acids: CASSVVGRDTQYF. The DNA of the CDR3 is TGTGCCAGCAGCGTAGTAGGAAGAGATACGCAGTATTTT.

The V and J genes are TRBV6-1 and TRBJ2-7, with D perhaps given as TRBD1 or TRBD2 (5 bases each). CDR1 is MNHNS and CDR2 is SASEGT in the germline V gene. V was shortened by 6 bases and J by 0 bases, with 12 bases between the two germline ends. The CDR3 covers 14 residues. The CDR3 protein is CASRGRATSYEQYF. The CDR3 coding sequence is TGTGCCAGCAGGGGGCGGGCCACCTCCTACGAGCAGTACTTC.

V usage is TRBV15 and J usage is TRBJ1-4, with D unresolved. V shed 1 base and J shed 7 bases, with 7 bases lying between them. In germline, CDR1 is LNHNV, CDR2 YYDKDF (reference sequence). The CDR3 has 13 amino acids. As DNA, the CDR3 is TGTGCCACCAGCAGAGGTCAGAGTGAAAAACTGTTTTTT. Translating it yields CATSRGQSEKLFF.

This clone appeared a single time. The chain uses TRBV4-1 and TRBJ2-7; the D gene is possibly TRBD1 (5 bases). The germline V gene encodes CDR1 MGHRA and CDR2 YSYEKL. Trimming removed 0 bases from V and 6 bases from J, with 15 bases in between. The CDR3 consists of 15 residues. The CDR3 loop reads CASSQDYQGRSEQYF. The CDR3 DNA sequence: TGCGCCAGCAGCCAAGATTACCAGGGAAGATCCGAGCAGTACTTC.

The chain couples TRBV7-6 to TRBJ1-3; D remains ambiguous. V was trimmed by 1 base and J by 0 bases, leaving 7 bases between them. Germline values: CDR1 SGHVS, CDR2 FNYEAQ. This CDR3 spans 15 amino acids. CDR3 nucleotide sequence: TGTGCCAGCAGCTTAGGCCAGATCTCTGGAAACACCATATATTTT. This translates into CASSLGQISGNTIYF.

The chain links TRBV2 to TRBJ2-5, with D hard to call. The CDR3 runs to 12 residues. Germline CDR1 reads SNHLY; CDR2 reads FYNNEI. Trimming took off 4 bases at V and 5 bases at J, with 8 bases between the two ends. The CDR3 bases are TGTGCCAGCAGTGGGAATGGGGAGACCCAGTACTTC. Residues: CASSGNGETQYF. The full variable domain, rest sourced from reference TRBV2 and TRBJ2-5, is EPEVTQTPSHQVTQMGQEVILRCVPISNHLYFYWYRQILGQKVEFLVSFYNNEISEKSEIFDDQFSVERPDGSNFTLKIRSTKLEDSAMYFCASSGNGETQYFGPGTRLLVL.

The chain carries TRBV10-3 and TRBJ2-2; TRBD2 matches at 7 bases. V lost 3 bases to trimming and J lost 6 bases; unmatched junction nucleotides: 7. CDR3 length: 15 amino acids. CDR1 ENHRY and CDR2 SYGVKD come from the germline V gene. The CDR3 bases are TGTGCCATCAGTGACAGCGGGACCATTTCCGGGGAGCTGTTTTTT. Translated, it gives CAISDSGTISGELFF.

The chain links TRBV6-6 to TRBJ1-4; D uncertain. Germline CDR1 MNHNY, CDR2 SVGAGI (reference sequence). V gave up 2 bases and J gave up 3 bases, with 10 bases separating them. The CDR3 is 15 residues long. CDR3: CASSYQSSANEKLFF. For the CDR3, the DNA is TGTGCCAGCAGTTACCAATCATCGGCTAATGAAAAACTGTTTTTT.

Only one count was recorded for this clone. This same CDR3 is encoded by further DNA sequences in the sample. The CDR3: CASSLLGQETQYF. Here the CDR3 DNA reads TGTGCCAGCAGCCTTTTGGGCCAAGAGACCCAGTACTTC. The J gene is TRBJ2-5, the V gene TRBV7-3; D unclear. This CDR3 region has 13 residues. V was shortened by 5 bases and J by 1 base, with 8 bases between the two germline ends. CDR1 SGHTA and CDR2 FQGTGA come from the germline V gene.

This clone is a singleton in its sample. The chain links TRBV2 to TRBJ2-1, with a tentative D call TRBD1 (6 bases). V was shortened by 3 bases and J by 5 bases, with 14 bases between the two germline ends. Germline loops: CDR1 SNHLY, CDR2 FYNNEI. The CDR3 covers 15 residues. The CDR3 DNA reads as TGTGCCAGCAGTGATGCGGGCCAGGGGAACAATGAGCAGTTCTTC. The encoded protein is CASSDAGQGNNEQFF.

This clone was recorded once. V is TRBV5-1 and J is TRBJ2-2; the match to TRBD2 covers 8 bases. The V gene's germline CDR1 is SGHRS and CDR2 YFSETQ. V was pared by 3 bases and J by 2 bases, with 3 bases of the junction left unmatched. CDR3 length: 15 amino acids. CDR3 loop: CASSWSGSNTGELFF. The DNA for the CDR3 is TGCGCCAGCAGCTGGAGCGGGAGTAACACCGGGGAGCTGTTTTTT.

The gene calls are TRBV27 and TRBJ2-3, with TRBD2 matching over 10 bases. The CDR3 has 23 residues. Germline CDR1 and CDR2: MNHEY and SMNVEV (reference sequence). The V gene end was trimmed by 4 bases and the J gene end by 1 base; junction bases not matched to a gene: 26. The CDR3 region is CASSSPPTSGIRKTGWGTDTQYF. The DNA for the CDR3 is TGTGCCAGCAGTTCCCCTCCTACTAGCGGGATACGAAAGACGGGGTGGGGCACAGATACGCAGTATTTT.

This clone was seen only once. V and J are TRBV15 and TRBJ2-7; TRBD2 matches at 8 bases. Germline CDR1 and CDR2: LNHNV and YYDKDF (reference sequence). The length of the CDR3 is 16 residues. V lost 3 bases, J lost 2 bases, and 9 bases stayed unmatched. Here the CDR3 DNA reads TGTGCCACCAGCAGGCAATTTAGCGGGGCGGCCTACGAGCAGTACTTC. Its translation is CATSRQFSGAAYEQYF.

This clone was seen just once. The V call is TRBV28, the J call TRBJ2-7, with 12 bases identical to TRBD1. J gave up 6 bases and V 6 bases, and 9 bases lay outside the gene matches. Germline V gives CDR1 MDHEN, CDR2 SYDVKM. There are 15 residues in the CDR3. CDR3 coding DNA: TGTGCCAGCAGGATGGGACAGGGGGCCCTCGGCGAGCAGTACTTC. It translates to CASRMGQGALGEQYF.

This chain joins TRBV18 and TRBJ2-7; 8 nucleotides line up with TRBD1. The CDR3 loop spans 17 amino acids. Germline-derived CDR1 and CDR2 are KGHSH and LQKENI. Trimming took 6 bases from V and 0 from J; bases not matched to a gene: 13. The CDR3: CASSARGGTGLSYEQYF. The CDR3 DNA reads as TGTGCCAGCTCGGCCAGGGGCGGGACAGGTCTCTCCTACGAGCAGTACTTC.

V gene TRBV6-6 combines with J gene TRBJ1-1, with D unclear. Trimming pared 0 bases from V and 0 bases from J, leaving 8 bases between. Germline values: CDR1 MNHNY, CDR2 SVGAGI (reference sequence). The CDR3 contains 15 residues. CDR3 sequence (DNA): TGTGCCAGCAGTTACTCCCAACTATTGAACACTGAAGCTTTCTTT. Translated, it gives CASSYSQLLNTEAFF.

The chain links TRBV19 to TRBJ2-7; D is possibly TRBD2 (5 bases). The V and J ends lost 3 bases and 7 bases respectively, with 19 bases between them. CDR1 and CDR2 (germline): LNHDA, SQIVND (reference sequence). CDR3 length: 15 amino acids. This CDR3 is CASSINTGPPGEQYF. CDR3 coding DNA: TGTGCCAGTAGTATTAATACCGGACCCCCGGGAGAGCAGTACTTC. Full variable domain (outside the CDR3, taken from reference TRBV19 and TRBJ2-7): DGGITQSPKYLFRKEGQNVTLSCEQNLNHDAMYWYRQDPGQGLRLIYYSQIVNDFQKGDIAEGYSVSREKKESFPLTVTSAQKNPTAFYLCASSINTGPPGEQYFGPGTRLTVT.